This T cell receptor (beta chain) was found in a study of OX40 agonist ivuxolimab in advanced cancers. Study findings and constraints: Certain nonresponders additionally had low normalized T-cell clonal expansion.

Notes on this clone: Its antigen is undetermined.

Assay used: immunoSEQ multiplex PCR; TCRdb lists only in-frame clones, some missing. This repertoire shows 70,000 or so clones, about 85% found once; its top ten account for 2%. Source: CD4+ or CD8+ T cells sorted from blood, taken in a trial of the OX40 agonist ivuxolimab. The source is an adult with an advanced solid tumor such as melanoma, head and neck, liver or kidney cancer.

The CDR3 region is CASSRMTGYETQYF. DNA of the CDR3: TGTGCCAGCAGCCGAATGACGGGGTATGAGACCCAGTACTTC. The rearrangement links TRBV6-5 to TRBJ2-5; D might be TRBD2 (5 bases). The V and J ends lost 6 bases and 5 bases respectively, with 16 bases between them. The CDR3 has 14 residues. CDR1 is MNHEY and CDR2 is SVGAGI in the germline V gene.